These 20 T cell receptor beta chains share one sample of origin, sequenced in a study of T cells in women clearing cervical HPV infection. Clones were read by immunoSEQ multiplex PCR, and TCRdb kept only the in-frame ones, dropping some. The sample includes about 45,000 clones. Source material: blood buffy coat. Every receptor here comes from a woman aged 18-69 years with a cervical HPV16 infection that either progressed to CIN3+ or cleared (not recorded which).

The sequenced part of the CDR3 DNA is TGTGCCAGTAGTATAGGGGGGCCGGGACAGGCGAACACTGAA. Protein sequence: CASSIGGPGQANTE. The entire CDR3 sequence reads CASSIGGPGQANTEAFF. V usage is TRBV19 and J usage is TRBJ1-1; 8 nucleotides align to TRBD1. Sequencing ends 3 residues short of the CDR3 end; the germline J gene provides the rest. After removal of 1 base from V and 1 base from J, the junction contained 8 bases not matched to a gene. The CDR3 runs 17 residues. Germline V gene lookup returns CDR1 LNHDA and CDR2 SQIVND (reference sequence).

Concerning this clone: The CDR3 extends 3 residues past the end of the read, so its final part is completed from the germline J gene. The chain is built from TRBV7-6 and TRBJ1-1; possible D gene TRBD1, 5 bases. This CDR3 has 13 amino acids. The germline V gene encodes CDR1 SGHVS and CDR2 FNYEAQ. V lost 4 bases, J lost 1 base, and 7 bases lay in between. The CDR3 sequence: CASSSGPNTEAFF. The part of the CDR3 DNA that was read is TGTGCCAGCAGCTCAGGGCCGAACACTGAA.

Turning to this clone: The DNA ends 3 residues before the CDR3 does, and the rest of the CDR3 is filled in from the germline J gene. The chain joins TRBV2 to TRBJ2-7; 8 bases line up with TRBD2. Unmatched junction bases numbered 10, after V lost 7 bases and J lost 5 bases. Per germline, CDR1 SNHLY and CDR2 FYNNEI. CDR3 size: 14 residues. The sequenced part of the CDR3 DNA is TGTGCCAGCACCGCCACGGGGGGGTTGAACGAG. This gives the protein CASTATGGLNE. The complete CDR3 protein is CASTATGGLNEQYF.

Comment on this clone: The CDR3 goes on 3 residues after the read ends, and that part is filled in from the germline J gene. The rearrangement uses TRBV5-4 and TRBJ1-3; maybe TRBD1 (6 bases). Trimming removed 2 bases from V and 4 bases from J, with 13 bases in between. The CDR3 is 15 residues long. Germline lookup yields CDR1 SGHNT and CDR2 YYREEE (reference sequence). CDR3 region: CASSFTGNQGNTIYF. The CDR3 bases that were read are TGTGCCAGCAGCTTTACAGGGAACCAGGGAAACACC.

Concerning this clone itself: The sequenced fragment ends 3 residues before the CDR3 boundary, so the rest is inferred from the germline J gene. V is TRBV30 and J is TRBJ1-5; TRBD1 might be the D (5 bases). Germline loops: CDR1 GTSNPN, CDR2 SVGIG (reference sequence). This CDR3 is built from 13 residues. The germline V and J ends were trimmed by 2 bases and 7 bases, with 12 bases remaining between them. CDR3 DNA (partial): TGTGCCTGGAGTCTGGAGGGGTACCAGCCC. The encoded protein is CAWSLEGYQP. The complete CDR3 reads CAWSLEGYQPQHF.

On this clone: Coverage ceases 3 residues before the CDR3 finishes, and the germline J gene fills in the end. This chain links TRBV27 with TRBJ1-6, with 9 bases matching TRBD1. V lost 2 bases, J lost 9 bases, and 5 bases stayed unmatched. This CDR3 comprises 15 residues. Germline V gene data show CDR1 as MNHEY and CDR2 as SMNVEV (reference sequence). The sequenced CDR3 bases are TGTGCCAGCAGTTTAGATGACAGGGGGGCTTCACCC. It translates to CASSLDDRGASP. In full, the CDR3 reads CASSLDDRGASPLHF.

CDR3 loop: CASTGLAGGKETQYF. The sequenced part of the CDR3 DNA is TGTGCCAGCACCGGACTAGCGGGAGGGAAAGAGACC. The J gene is TRBJ2-5, the V gene TRBV9, with 15 bases matching TRBD2. The CDR3 is cut off 3 residues early in the read; its end comes from the germline J gene. Germline CDR1 and CDR2: SGDLS and YYNGEE. This CDR3 has 15 amino acids. V shed 6 bases, J shed 3 bases, and the junction held 3 bases outside the gene matches.

The CDR3 here is CSAGGLAGTTDTQYF. The sequenced CDR3 bases are TGCAGCGCCGGGGGACTAGCGGGAACCACAGATACG. The V gene is TRBV29-1, the J gene TRBJ2-3, with 13 positions matching TRBD2. Read sequence stops 3 residues before the CDR3 end, and the germline J gene provides the missing end. V was clipped by 7 bases and J by 2 bases; unmatched bases: 6. Germline CDR1 SQVTM, CDR2 ANQGSEA. CDR3 size: 15 residues.

On this clone: The CDR3 extends 3 residues past the end of the read, so its final part is completed from the germline J gene. This rearrangement joins TRBV7-9 to TRBJ2-1; TRBD1 matches at 7 bases. CDR3 size: 15 residues. Germline trimming cut 2 bases from V and 5 bases from J; bases unmatched to any gene: 6. CDR1 and CDR2 (germline): SEHNR, FQNEAQ (reference sequence). CDR3 DNA, as far as it was read: TGTGCCAGCAGCTTAACGAAGGGGGCGGACAATGAG. This gives the protein CASSLTKGADNE. The complete CDR3 reads CASSLTKGADNEQFF.

Details on this clone: Read data end 3 residues before the CDR3 end; the end is taken from the germline J gene. The chain links TRBV30 to TRBJ2-1; D perhaps matches TRBD2 (5 bases). V lost 5 bases, J lost 1 base, and 15 bases lay in between. The germline V gene has CDR1 GTSNPN and CDR2 SVGIG (reference sequence). This CDR3 is 15 amino acids long. This chain's CDR3 is CAWGSSGNSYNEQFF. Incomplete CDR3 DNA: TGTGCCTGGGGTAGTTCGGGGAATTCCTACAATGAG.

Worth noting for this clone: The read halts 3 residues ahead of the CDR3 end, with the missing end drawn from the germline J gene. This chain connects TRBV7-9 to TRBJ1-2; 7 bases fit TRBD1. Germline V gene lookup returns CDR1 SEHNR and CDR2 FQNEAQ (reference sequence). There are 14 residues in the CDR3. The CDR3 sequence is CASNLAEGARGYTF. CDR3 DNA, as far as it was read: TGTGCCAGCAACCTCGCGGAGGGGGCGCGAGGC.

In regard to this clone: The CDR3 goes on 3 residues after the read ends, and that part is filled in from the germline J gene. J is TRBJ2-4 and V is TRBV5-1; 7 nucleotides align to TRBD1. This CDR3 is 16 amino acids long. The V gene end was trimmed by 4 bases and the J gene end by 1 base; junction bases not matched to a gene: 8. CDR1 is SGHRS and CDR2 is YFSETQ in the germline V gene. CDR3 DNA (partial): TGCGCCAGCAGCCCAGACAGGGAAAACGCCAAAAACATT. Translated, it gives CASSPDRENAKNI. The whole CDR3 is CASSPDRENAKNIQYF.

Concerning this clone itself: The read stops 3 residues short of the end of the CDR3; the missing end is completed from the germline J gene. The chain combines TRBV30 with TRBJ1-6; D ambiguous. Germline V gives CDR1 GTSNPN, CDR2 SVGIG (reference sequence). V shed 6 bases and J shed 0 bases, with 12 bases lying between them. This CDR3 has 15 amino acids. The covered CDR3 bases are TGTGCCTGCGCCGGGGAGAACTCCTATAATTCACCC. Protein sequence: CACAGENSYNSP. The full CDR3 protein reads CACAGENSYNSPLHF.

Comment on this clone: The read gets to within 3 residues of the CDR3 end, and the germline J gene fills in the rest. The chain is built from TRBV7-3 and TRBJ2-3; the match to TRBD2 covers 10 bases. This CDR3 has 14 amino acids. Germline V gene data show CDR1 as SGHTA and CDR2 as FQGTGA. V shed 6 bases and J 6 bases; nucleotides not matched to a gene: 6. The sequenced CDR3 bases are TGTGCCAGCAGTGGAGCGGGGGGGGCTGATACG. It encodes CASSGAGGADT. The full CDR3 is CASSGAGGADTQYF.

Turning to this clone: The read ends 3 residues early relative to the CDR3; the germline J gene fills the gap. V and J are TRBV20-1 and TRBJ2-3; 12 nucleotides line up with TRBD2. The ends lost 5 bases at V and 6 bases at J; junction bases unmatched: 6. Germline CDR1 is DFQATT and CDR2 is SNEGSKA (reference sequence). CDR3 length: 14 amino acids. The CDR3 region is CSARLAGVIDTQYF. The DNA read from the CDR3 is TGCAGTGCTCGACTAGCGGGAGTAATTGATACG.

On this clone itself: The read comes to an end 3 residues before the CDR3 does, leaving the germline J gene to fill in the end. Other DNA sequences in this sample translate to the same CDR3. The chain is built from TRBV5-6 and TRBJ1-2; 7 bases line up with TRBD1. The V gene's germline CDR1 is SGHDT and CDR2 YYEEEE. V lost 1 base and J lost 6; bases outside the gene matches: 3. The CDR3 loop spans 13 amino acids. The sequenced part of the CDR3 DNA is TGTGCCAGCAGCTTGCGGCAGGGGGATGGC. Its protein product is CASSLRQGDG. The full-length CDR3 reads as CASSLRQGDGYTF.

Note on this clone: The read finishes 3 residues shy of the CDR3 end, and the germline J gene is used to complete it. The chain employs TRBV6-2 or TRBV6-3 and TRBJ1-2; the D gene is possibly TRBD1 (6 bases). Germline V gene data show CDR1 as MNHEY and CDR2 as SVGEGT. This CDR3 contains 16 residues. Trimming took 5 bases from V and 3 from J, leaving 19 bases between them. CDR3 in amino acids: CASSRQGNSFYYGYTF. The DNA read from the CDR3 is TGTGCCAGCAGTCGGCAGGGGAACTCCTTTTACTATGGC.

Remarks on this clone: The CDR3 is cut off 3 residues early in the read; its end comes from the germline J gene. J is TRBJ1-1 and V is TRBV6-2 or TRBV6-3; D is ambiguous. This CDR3 spans 17 amino acids. From germline, CDR1 is MNHEY and CDR2 SVGEGT. Trimming cost V 0 bases and J 0 bases, with 14 bases left between them. The covered CDR3 bases are TGTGCCAGCAGTTACTCAGCCGGGGAGGGCATGAACACTGAA. Its protein product is CASSYSAGEGMNTE. The full CDR3 protein reads CASSYSAGEGMNTEAFF.

For this clone: The read comes to an end 3 residues before the CDR3 does, leaving the germline J gene to fill in the end. The V and J genes are TRBV11-2 and TRBJ2-3; TRBD1 agrees at 8 bases. Looked up from germline, CDR1 is SGHAT and CDR2 is FQNNGV. This CDR3 has 15 residues. The CDR3 bases that were read are TGTGCCAGCAGCACCGGACAGGGAAGAAGAGAGACG. Translated, it gives CASSTGQGRRET. The whole CDR3 sequence reads CASSTGQGRRETQYF.

This CDR3 reads CSARTGQGQGYTF. Incomplete CDR3 DNA: TGCAGTGCTCGGACCGGACAGGGGCAGGGC. This sequence joins TRBV20-1 and TRBJ1-2; 9 nucleotides match TRBD1. The CDR3 is cut off 3 residues early in the read; its end comes from the germline J gene. The germline CDR1 and CDR2 sequences are DFQATT and SNEGSKA (reference sequence). This CDR3 is built from 13 residues.